Sequencing of this T cell receptor beta chain was carried out in a study of siplizumab effects on memory and regulatory T cells. Whole-study findings and limits: Relative to controls at more than 25%, mappable alloreactive CD4+ clones exhibited a mean Treg-derived proportion of over 60% with siplizumab. Siplizumab significantly lowered the alloreactive sequences that could be traced to unstimulated CD4+ memory cells.

Clones were read by immunoSEQ multiplex PCR, and TCRdb kept only the in-frame ones, dropping some. The data contain around 97,000 clones, just under 95% of them seen just once; the ten biggest clones take up approximately 1.2%. J was trimmed by 4 bases and V by 7 bases; bases with no gene match: 6. The CDR3 length is 14 residues. Germline CDR1 and CDR2: MNHEY and SVGAGI. As concerns this clone: Its antigen remains unknown.

Specimen: non-Treg CD4+ T cells sorted from blood. This chain uses TRBV6-5 with TRBJ2-2; 7 bases fit TRBD1. The sequence was obtained from a human donor in good health. The CDR3 nucleotides are TGTGCCAGCACTCGGACAGGACGCACCGGGGAGCTGTTTTTT. Amino acid sequence: CASTRTGRTGELFF.